The 2 T cell receptor beta chains below were found in one sample sequenced in a study of T-cell reconstitution after alpha-beta-depleted transplantation in children. Unique molecular identifiers tagged the TCRbeta library. Via MiXCR, TCRdb re-called the PCR reads, giving one row per CDR3 protein. In the table there are 450,000 to 500,000 distinct CDR3 sequences, 12% of which are singletons. This specimen was PBMCs from the stem cell graft donor, taken from the stem cell graft. The receptors derive from a human donor who donated a stem cell graft to a child with combined immunodeficiency.

The rearrangement links TRBV7-8 to TRBJ2-5; D is tentatively TRBD1 or TRBD2 (5 bases each). The CDR3 is made up of 15 amino acids. Germline CDR1 is SGHVS and CDR2 is FQNEAQ. V lost 3 bases, J lost 2 bases, and 13 bases lay in between. This CDR3 is CASSFGGWTQETQYF. The CDR3 DNA reads TGTGCCAGCAGCTTCGGCGGGTGGACACAAGAGACCCAGTACTTC.

The chain employs TRBV29-1 and TRBJ1-1; D is possibly TRBD1 (5 bases). This CDR3 comprises 13 residues. CDR1 is SQVTM, CDR2 ANQGSEA, per germline. Trimming took off 4 bases at V and 1 base at J, with 10 bases between the two ends. The CDR3 nucleotides read TGCAGCGTTGGAGTGGGGGGGAACACTGAAGCTTTCTTT. It yields the protein CSVGVGGNTEAFF.